These 15 T cell receptor beta chains share one sample of origin, sequenced in a study of tumor-infiltrating lymphocytes in primary liver carcinoma. The authors made TCR beta cDNA from roughly 480 ng total RNA with a constant-region primer. Library construction for TCR beta comprised three nested multiplex PCR rounds performed with slightly modified ARM-PCR. Forward primers for TRBV1-TRBV30 and a C-beta reverse primer served the first two PCR rounds, at approximately 10 cycles each. TCRdb re-derived calls from the multiplex PCR reads in MiXCR, one entry per CDR3 protein. The profile shows around 56,000 distinct CDR3 sequences, about three quarters of them singletons. Taking about 18-32 mg of unsorted bulk tissue, the authors co-extracted RNA and DNA. Sequencing was performed on liver tumor tissue from sampling region 2. Noted subset: tumor region T2, inferior pole. The receptors come from a man aged 35 to 55 with primary liver carcinoma and hepatitis B virus infection.

This clonotype was seen at least ten times. The CDR3 here is CASSQDRLAEYEQYF. The CDR3 DNA reads as TGCGCCAGCAGCCAAGATCGACTAGCGGAGTACGAGCAGTACTTC. The chain carries TRBV4-1 and TRBJ2-7, with TRBD2 matching 9 bases. The CDR3 length is 15 residues. Germline V gene data show CDR1 as MGHRA and CDR2 as YSYEKL. The J segment lost 4 bases and the V segment lost 0 bases, leaving 4 bases of the junction unmatched.

With respect to this clonotype: Relative to the germline gene, one junction end is altered; a read error may explain this. The chain carries TRBV11-2 and TRBJ2-1; 7 bases are shared with TRBD2. The CDR3 sequence is 16 residues long. The germline V gene has CDR1 SGHAT and CDR2 FQNNGV. The CDR3 reads CATSLKLPAGMNEQFF. DNA for the CDR3: TGTGCCACCAGCTTAAAGCTCCCAGCGGGAATGAATGAGCAGTTCTTC.

For this clonotype: This may be a read error, as it is one base from a much larger clone. The CDR3 nucleotides are TGTGCCAGCAGCGTAATCGCGGGGAGCCTGGGGGAGCAGTACTTC. This translates into CASSVIAGSLGEQYF. This chain uses TRBV7-8 with TRBJ2-7; maybe TRBD2 (6 bases). Germline V CDR1 and CDR2: SGHVS, FQNEAQ. CDR3 size: 15 residues. Trimming took 5 bases from V and 7 from J, leaving 21 bases between them.

In regard to this clonotype: Just one base apart from a much larger clone, this may be a read error. The chain has TRBV4-1 and TRBJ2-5, with D perhaps being TRBD1 or TRBD2 (5 bases each). Germline lookup yields CDR1 MGHRA and CDR2 YSYEKL. The CDR3 has 14 residues. The CDR3: CASSPGRGGETQNF. Written as DNA, the CDR3 is TGCGCCAGCAGCCCGGGACGAGGTGGGGAGACCCAGAACTTC.

This clonotype was picked up one time. One end of the junction fails to match germline, which may point to a read error. This chain joins TRBV2 and TRBJ2-7; tentative D call: TRBD2 (6 bases). Germline lookup yields CDR1 SNHLY and CDR2 FYNNEI. The CDR3 contains 13 residues. The CDR3 sequence is CGSDYGSWYEQYF. CDR3 coding DNA: TGTGGCAGCGACTACGGGAGCTGGTACGAGCAGTACTTC.

Regarding this clonotype: An end of the junction does not agree with germline; a read error may underlie this. The V and J genes are TRBV11-2 and TRBJ2-7; TRBD1 matches at 7 bases. The CDR3 sequence is 15 residues long. Per germline, CDR1 SGHAT and CDR2 FQNNGV. The CDR3 spells CASILNPGQSYEQYF. The CDR3, as DNA: TGTGCCAGCATCCTTAATCCGGGACAGTCCTACGAGCAGTATTTC.

This clonotype came up once. This may come from a read error, since a much larger clone is one base off. V usage is TRBV29-1 and J usage is TRBJ1-1; possibly TRBD1 for D (5 bases). The CDR3 totals 12 residues. Germline values: CDR1 SQVTM, CDR2 ANQGSEA. CDR3 protein: CSVDSGNNEALF. The CDR3 coding sequence is TGCAGCGTTGATTCAGGGAACAATGAAGCTTTATTT.

This clonotype appeared a few times. CDR3 protein: CASSPTGPFSGANVLTF. The CDR3 nucleotides are TGTGCCAGCTCGCCCACCGGTCCTTTCTCTGGGGCCAACGTCCTGACTTTC. The chain links TRBV18 to TRBJ2-6; D is unclear. V lost 6 bases, J lost 0 bases, and 15 bases lay in between. This CDR3 spans 17 amino acids. The germline gives CDR1 KGHSH, CDR2 LQKENI.

Remarks on this clonotype: Germline and junction disagree at one end, which may indicate a read error. The V call is TRBV6-2 or TRBV6-3, the J call TRBJ2-1; possible D gene TRBD1, 8 bases. Germline lookup yields CDR1 MNHEY and CDR2 SVGEGT. This CDR3 contains 16 residues. CDR3 amino acids: CASRLGQGGIYNEQFF. The CDR3 coding sequence is TGCGCCAGCAGACTAGGACAGGGAGGGATATACAATGAGCAGTTCTTC.

This clonotype was counted a few times. The J gene is TRBJ2-7, the V gene TRBV6-5; D perhaps matches TRBD2 (7 bases). There are 14 residues in the CDR3. In germline, CDR1 is MNHEY, CDR2 SVGAGI. Trimming took off 4 bases at V and 6 bases at J, with 16 bases between the two ends. CDR3 protein: CASSSSVGGGEQYF. The CDR3 DNA is TGTGCCAGCAGTTCTTCAGTGGGAGGGGGCGAGCAGTACTTC.

Comment on this clonotype: The junction departs from germline at one end; a sequencing error may be responsible. The chain has TRBV7-8 and TRBJ2-3; TRBD2 aligns across 7 bases. CDR3 length: 13 amino acids. Germline lookup yields CDR1 SGHVS and CDR2 FQNEAQ. CDR3 amino acids: CASRGVDVDTPYF. The CDR3 nucleotides are TGTGCCAGCCGGGGGGTGGACGTGGATACGCCGTATTTT.

Comment on this clonotype: An end of the junction does not agree with germline; a read error may underlie this. The chain employs TRBV10-3 and TRBJ1-5; D call uncertain. The germline V gene encodes CDR1 ENHRY and CDR2 SYGVKD. This CDR3 is built from 14 residues. Here the CDR3 DNA reads TGTGTCATCAGTGAATATGAGGGCGATCAGCCCCAGCTTTTT. It encodes CVISEYEGDQPQLF.

This chain joins TRBV5-6 and TRBJ2-7, with TRBD1 as a possible D gene (5 bases). V was cut by 5 bases and J by 1 base, with 16 bases left in between. Germline V gene data show CDR1 as SGHDT and CDR2 as YYEEEE. The CDR3 extends over 15 amino acids. The CDR3 loop is CASSRTWIGSYEQYF. In nucleotides, the CDR3 is TGTGCCAGCAGTCGGACATGGATCGGGTCCTACGAGCAGTACTTC.

The gene calls are TRBV11-2 and TRBJ2-5; possibly TRBD1 for D (7 bases). Per the germline V gene, CDR1 is SGHAT and CDR2 is FQNNGV. CDR3 length: 16 residues. CDR3 in DNA: TGTGTTAGCAGCTTAACAGGAGGGGGCTCGGGGGAGACCCAGTACTTC. Its translation: CVSSLTGGGSGETQYF.

Turning to this clonotype: At one boundary the junction diverges from the germline segment, which might be a read error. V gene TRBV6-2 or TRBV6-3 combines with J gene TRBJ1-5, with 7 bases lining up with TRBD1. The CDR3 is 16 residues long. The germline CDR1 and CDR2 sequences are MNHEY and SVGEGT. The CDR3 DNA reads as TGTACCAGCAACCAAGCCGGGACAGTTACCAATCAGCCCCAGCATTTT. Encoded protein: CTSNQAGTVTNQPQHF.